The 4 T cell receptor beta chains below were found in one sample sequenced in a study of T cell clonality in common variable immunodeficiency. Sequenced by immunoSEQ multiplex PCR; TCRdb stores in-frame clones only, minus some. This sample comprises some 40,000 clones, none seen once only. Sequences were obtained from peripheral blood mononuclear cells. All receptors derive from a person aged 18-70 years in good health.

This clone was counted a few times. The read is 3 residues too short to cover the CDR3 end, so that end is filled in from the germline J gene. The genes are TRBV23-1 and TRBJ2-7, with 9 nucleotides matching TRBD1. TRBV23-1 qualifies as an ORF whose function is uncertain. V lost 0 bases to trimming and J lost 4 bases; unmatched junction nucleotides: 10. This CDR3 is built from 17 residues. The CDR3 loop is CASSQSKETGGFYEQYF. CDR3 DNA (partial): TGCGCCAGCAGTCAATCTAAGGAAACAGGGGGCTTTTACGAG.

With respect to this clone: The observed sequence ends 3 residues before the CDR3 terminus, with the missing tail filled in from the germline J gene. The chain recombines TRBV7-9 with TRBJ2-3; 11 bases agree with TRBD1. Germline V gives CDR1 SEHNR, CDR2 FQNEAQ (reference sequence). This CDR3 contains 15 residues. The DNA read from the CDR3 is TGTGCCAGCAGCTCGGACAGGGGGCCAGGTCAGCCG. It yields the protein CASSSDRGPGQP. The complete CDR3 reads CASSSDRGPGQPQYF.

This clone was found many times. Sequencing ends 3 residues short of the CDR3 end; the germline J gene provides the rest. This rearrangement joins TRBV5-1 to TRBJ2-1, with 9 bases matching TRBD2. From germline, CDR1 is SGHRS and CDR2 YFSETQ. The length of the CDR3 is 16 residues. V was pared by 2 bases and J by 4 bases, with 7 bases of the junction left unmatched. CDR3 DNA, as far as it was read: TGCGCCAGCAGCTTACTAGGCGGGGGGGGATACAATGAG. It codes for CASSLLGGGGYNE. The whole CDR3 protein reads CASSLLGGGGYNEQFF.

In its sample, this clone was seen many times. The sequence runs out 3 residues before the end of the CDR3; the remainder is reconstructed from the germline J gene. This chain connects TRBV5-1 to TRBJ2-5; D is perhaps TRBD1 (5 bases). Germline CDR1 reads SGHRS; CDR2 reads YFSETQ. The ends were cut back, 4 bases at V and 3 bases at J, with 10 bases in the middle. The CDR3 has 13 residues. CDR3 bases read: TGCGCCAGCAGCCTAACGACAGAAGAGACC. Translation gives CASSLTTEET. The entire CDR3 reads CASSLTTEETQYF. The whole variable domain, filled in from reference TRBV5-1 and TRBJ2-5, reads KAGVTQTPRYLIKTRGQQVTLSCSPISGHRSVSWYQQTPGQGLQFLFEYFSETQRNKGNFPGRFSGRQFSNSRSEMNVSTLELGDSALYLCASSLTTEETQYFGPGTRLLVL.